This TCR beta chain was identified in a study of T cell clonality in common variable immunodeficiency. Study-level findings and limits: In common variable immunodeficiency, TCR beta chains reportedly carried fewer deletions and N-nucleotide insertions.

The germline V gene has CDR1 MDHEN and CDR2 SYDVKM. This CDR3 has 15 residues. The ends lost 4 bases at V and 8 bases at J; junction bases unmatched: 9. Sequenced by immunoSEQ multiplex PCR; TCRdb stores in-frame clones only, minus some. This sample contains about 15,000 clones. On this clone itself: Antigen specificity is unknown. From the germline J gene comes the end of the CDR3, since the read stops 3 residues before it.

CVID subjects had received replacement immunoglobulin for at least one year. Each donor provided roughly 4.5 to 9 ml of heparinized whole blood. The sequence derives from a human donor with common variable immunodeficiency. Sequencing was done on a sample of peripheral blood mononuclear cells. The rearrangement joins TRBV28 to TRBJ2-1; 9 bases align to TRBD2. Incomplete CDR3 DNA: TGTGCCAGCAGTTCGCCTAGCGGGACCTGGGATGAG. It translates to CASSSPSGTWDE. From start to end, the CDR3 is CASSSPSGTWDEQFF. Combining the CDR3 with reference TRBV28 and TRBJ2-1 gives the whole variable domain DVKVTQSSRYLVKRTGEKVFLECVQDMDHENMFWYRQDPGLGLRLIYFSYDVKMKEKGDIPEGYSVSREKKERFSLILESASTNQTSMYLCASSSPSGTWDEQFFGPGTRLTVL.